This TCR beta chain was obtained from a study of blood T cell repertoires in COVID-19 (dated by TCRdb to the early 2020s). Background for the entire study: Samples covering the acute and convalescent phases of COVID-19 were provided by collaborators in the United States, Italy and Spain. The material from the prospective study consisted of cDNA or gDNA derived from T cells, B-cell-depleted T cells, or PBMCs. Deeply sampled blood TCRbeta repertoires from subjects exposed to, actively infected with, or recovered from COVID-19 were included in the dataset. The repertoires were released in a freely available public database meant as a resource for research on the immune response to SARS-CoV-2. Samples came from the ongoing ImmuneRACE study (first 160 participants) plus 1,254 subjects from 6 global collaborators. A de-identified subject ID, COVID-19 status, age in years and sex were almost always included in the sample metadata. HLA class I and class II types, where available, came from metadata supplied by the sample provider rather than from assay-based typing.

TCRbeta CDR3 regions were amplified from genomic DNA by means of the immunoSEQ Assay, a bias-controlled multiplex PCR. As for the original processing: Nucleated cell counts per sample were estimated from amplification of reference gene primers within the assay. Sequence reads were collapsed and filtered to measure the absolute abundance of every unique TCRbeta CDR3 rearrangement. For each sample, productive Simpson clonality was calculated as the square root of Simpson's diversity index across productive rearrangements. TCRdb re-hosts the immuneACCESS table, in-frame sequences only. Its copies lack some clones; in the studies checked, an unresolved V gene accounts for under half of them, and the cause for the rest is not known. V and J calls and clone size are those listed in that table; D and trimming were worked out from the DNA. The sample table holds about 430,000 clones, of which 70% to 90% were seen once. Of the sample, approximately 1.5% is held by the ten largest clones.

Participants in the prospective study were enrolled through a virtual design, were aged 18 to 89 years, and lived in approximately 25 United States geographic areas. In the prospective study, cohorts were assigned on the basis of participant-reported clinical history obtained from a screening survey and a study questionnaire. Exposed participants were defined as having been in contact with someone with a PCR-confirmed or clinician-diagnosed COVID-19 case within 2 weeks of study entry. Each participant in the prospective study had whole blood, serum and a nasopharyngeal or oropharyngeal swab collected by mobile phlebotomists. Participants in the prospective study had the option to provide additional blood draws and questionnaires over an approximately two-month period. Blood samples from the prospective study were shipped frozen or at room temperature prior to DNA extraction. V and J lose 6 bases and 6 bases, and a span of 12 bases separates them. The germline V gene encodes CDR1 MGHRA and CDR2 YSYEKL. There are 12 amino acids in the CDR3, from cysteine to phenylalanine inclusive. Of all the DNA, just the CDR3 is kept, 36 bases in frame from base 1.

Here is what the overall study found, with its caveats: Clinical and demographic metadata were provided uncurated, with the amount varying by source and participant.

About this clone: Its antigen target is currently unknown. The sample holds no much larger clone one base away, and base qualities are not on file.

This TCR derives from a woman aged 18-29 years who had been exposed to COVID-19. Sequencing was done on a sample of PBMCs or T cells enriched from blood (not recorded which). Rearrangement joined TRBV4-1 to TRBJ2-7; a weak D assignment points to TRBD1 (5 bases agree). Here the CDR3 is given as CASSPDRREQYF. The sequenced DNA: TGCGCCAGCAGTCCTGACAGACGCGAGCAGTACTTC.